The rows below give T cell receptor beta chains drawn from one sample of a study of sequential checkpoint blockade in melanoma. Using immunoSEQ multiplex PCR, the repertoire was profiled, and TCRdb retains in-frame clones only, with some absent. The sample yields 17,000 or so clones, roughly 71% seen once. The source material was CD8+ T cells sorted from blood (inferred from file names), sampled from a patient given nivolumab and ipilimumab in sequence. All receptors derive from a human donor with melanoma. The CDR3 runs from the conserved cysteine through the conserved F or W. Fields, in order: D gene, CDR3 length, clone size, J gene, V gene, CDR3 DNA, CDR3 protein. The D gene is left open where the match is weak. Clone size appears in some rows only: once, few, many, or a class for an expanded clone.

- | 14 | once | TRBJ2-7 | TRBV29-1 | TGCAGCGCCTTTGACGGGGGTAGCTCCTACGAGCAGTACTTC | CSAFDGGSSYEQYF
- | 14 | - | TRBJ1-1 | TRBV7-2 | TGTGCCAGCAGCTTTCGGGAAATCAACACTGAAGCTTTCTTT | CASSFREINTEAFF
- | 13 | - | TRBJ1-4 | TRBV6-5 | TGTGCCAGCAACAGCGGGGGCAATGAAAAACTGTTTTTT | CASNSGGNEKLFF
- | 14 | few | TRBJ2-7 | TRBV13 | TGTGCCAGCAGCCCAATCGGACTATCCTACGAGCAGTACTTC | CASSPIGLSYEQYF
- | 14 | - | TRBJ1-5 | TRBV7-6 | TGTGCCAGCAGCTTAGAACAGGGCAATCAGCCCCAGCATTTT | CASSLEQGNQPQHF
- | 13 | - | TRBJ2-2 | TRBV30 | TGTGCCTGGAGTGTATCAGGGAGGGGGGAGCTGTTTTTT | CAWSVSGRGELFF
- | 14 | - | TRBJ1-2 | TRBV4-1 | TGCGCCAGCAGCCAAGTGCCCACAGCAGGAGGCTACACCTTC | CASSQVPTAGGYTF
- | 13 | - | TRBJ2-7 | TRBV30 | TGTGCCTGGAGACTCCTGAGCTCCTACGAGCAGTACTTC | CAWRLLSSYEQYF
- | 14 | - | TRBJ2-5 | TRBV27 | TGTGCCAGCAGTTTACAGGGGTGGCAAGAGACCCAGTACTTC | CASSLQGWQETQYF
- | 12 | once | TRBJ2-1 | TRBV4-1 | TGCGCCAGCAGCCAGGAAGGCGGTGAGCAGTTCTTC | CASSQEGGEQFF
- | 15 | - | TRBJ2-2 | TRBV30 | TGTGCCTGGGGGCGGGGGGACAGTAACACCGGGGAGCTGTTTTTT | CAWGRGDSNTGELFF
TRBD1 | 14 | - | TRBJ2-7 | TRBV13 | TGTGCCAGCAGCACCGGACAGGGAGCAGAAGAGCAGTACTTC | CASSTGQGAEEQYF
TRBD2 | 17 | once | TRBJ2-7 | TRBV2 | TGTGCCAGCACGCCCGGGTGGACTAGCGGGAGCGGTGACGAGCAGTACTTC | CASTPGWTSGSGDEQYF
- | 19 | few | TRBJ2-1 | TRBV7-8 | TGTGCCAGCAGCCCCGGACAGGAGGGAGGACTAGCAGCAAACAATGAGCAGTTCTTC | CASSPGQEGGLAANNEQFF
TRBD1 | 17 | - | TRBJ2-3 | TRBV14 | TGTGCCAGCAGCCACTTCCCGGACAGGGGGCTAGCAGATACGCAGTATTTT | CASSHFPDRGLADTQYF
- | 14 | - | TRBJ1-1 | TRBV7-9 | TGTGCCAGCAGGGAGGGACGGGCGAACACTGAAGCTTTCTTT | CASREGRANTEAFF
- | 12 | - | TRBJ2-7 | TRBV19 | TGTGCCAGTAGTATGGACAGCTACGAGCAGTACTTC | CASSMDSYEQYF
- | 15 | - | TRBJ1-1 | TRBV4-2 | TGTGCCAGCAGCCTAAACAGGGCGCCGAACACTGAAGCTTTCTTT | CASSLNRAPNTEAFF
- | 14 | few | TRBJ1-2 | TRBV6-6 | TGTGCCAGCAGTTCTACAGGGATGGGCTATGGCTACACCTTC | CASSSTGMGYGYTF
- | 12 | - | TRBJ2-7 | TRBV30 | TGTGCTTGGGGACTCTCCCTGAGGGAGCAGTACTTC | CAWGLSLREQYF
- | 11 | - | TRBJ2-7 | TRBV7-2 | TGTGCCAGCAGCTTAGCCGGCGAGCAGTACTTC | CASSLAGEQYF
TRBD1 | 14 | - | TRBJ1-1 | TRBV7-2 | TGTGCCAGCAGCTCCAACAGGGGCTCGACTGAAGCTTTCTTT | CASSSNRGSTEAFF
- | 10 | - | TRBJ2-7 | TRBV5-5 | TGTGCCAGCAGCTCAGGGAAGGTTTACTTC | CASSSGKVYF
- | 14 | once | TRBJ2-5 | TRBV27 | TGTGCCAGCAGTCCTCGGGCGGGGCAAGAGACCCAGTACTTC | CASSPRAGQETQYF
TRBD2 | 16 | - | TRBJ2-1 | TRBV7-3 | TGTGCCAGCAGCTTGCAGGGACTAGCGGGGGGGCTTGAGCAGTTCTTC | CASSLQGLAGGLEQFF
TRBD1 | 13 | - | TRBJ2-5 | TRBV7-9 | TGTGCCGGACAGGTGCGAGGGACAGAGACCCAGTACTTC | CAGQVRGTETQYF
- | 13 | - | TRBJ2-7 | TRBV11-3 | TGTGCCAGCAGCTTAGTCGGGGGATCCGAGCAGTACTTC | CASSLVGGSEQYF
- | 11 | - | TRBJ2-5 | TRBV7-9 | TGTGCCAGCAGCTTAGGTGGGGCGCAGTACTTC | CASSLGGAQYF
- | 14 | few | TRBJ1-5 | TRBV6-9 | TGTGCCAGCAGTTACGGTGGGGCTCATCAGCCCCAGCATTTT | CASSYGGAHQPQHF
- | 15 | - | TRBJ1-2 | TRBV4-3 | TGCGCCAGCAGCCTTAAGACAGGTTCTAACTATGGCTACACCTTC | CASSLKTGSNYGYTF
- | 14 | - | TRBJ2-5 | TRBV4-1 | TGCGCCAGCAGCCAAGCTTCAGGAAAAGAGACCCAGTACTTC | CASSQASGKETQYF
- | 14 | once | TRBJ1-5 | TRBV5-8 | TGTGCCAGCAGCTTGGGGCAGGGTCATCAGCCCCAGCATTTT | CASSLGQGHQPQHF
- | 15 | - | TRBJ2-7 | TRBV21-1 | TGTGCCAGCAGCACCAGGACAGGGTCGTCCTACGAGCAGTACTTC | CASSTRTGSSYEQYF
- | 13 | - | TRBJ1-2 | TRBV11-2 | TGTGCCAGCAGCGGGGGGGGCCCTCAGCGCTACACCTTC | CASSGGGPQRYTF
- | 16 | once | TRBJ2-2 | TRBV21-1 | TGTGCCAGCAGCAAGTACAACCTCCGAGGACAGTGGGCACTGTTTTTT | CASSKYNLRGQWALFF
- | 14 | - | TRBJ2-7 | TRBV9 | TGTGCCAGCAGCCTCAGGACAAGCTCCTACGAGCAGTACTTC | CASSLRTSSYEQYF
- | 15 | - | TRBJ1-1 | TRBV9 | TGTGCCAGCAGCGTTTGGGGGGGAGCGAACACTGAAGCTTTCTTT | CASSVWGGANTEAFF
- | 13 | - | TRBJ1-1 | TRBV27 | TGTCCCCGGGGGAAGGAGAAAGACACTGAAGCTTTCTTT | CPRGKEKDTEAFF
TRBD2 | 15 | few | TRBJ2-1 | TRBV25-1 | TGTGCCAGCAGTGATGTTCTAGCGGCCTACAATGAGCAGTTCTTC | CASSDVLAAYNEQFF
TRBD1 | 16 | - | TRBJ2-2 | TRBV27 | TGTGCCAGCAGCCCACTCGACAGGGTGAACACCGGGGAGCTGTTTTTT | CASSPLDRVNTGELFF
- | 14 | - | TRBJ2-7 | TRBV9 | TGTGCCAGCAGCGTAGCGGCAGGGGCCCACGAGCAGTACTTC | CASSVAAGAHEQYF
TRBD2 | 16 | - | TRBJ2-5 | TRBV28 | TGTGCCAGCAGTGTCGGACTAGCGGGAGGGCGAGAGACCCAGTACTTC | CASSVGLAGGRETQYF